This TCR beta chain was obtained from a study of CD4+ T cells in melanoma. Study results and limitations: In melanoma, neoantigen-specific CD4+ T cells reportedly differed in differentiation state. A reported correlation linked neoantigen-specific CD4+ T cells to CD8+, macrophage and B cell function.

The V and J ends lost 4 bases and 2 bases respectively, with 12 bases between them. The CDR3 sequence is 15 residues long. Germline loops: CDR1 SGHRS, CDR2 YFSETQ. About this clone itself: The antigen is undetermined.

Using immunoSEQ multiplex PCR, the repertoire was profiled, and TCRdb retains in-frame clones only, with some absent. The sample yields around 110,000 clones, about 92% seen once. The sequence was collected from a human donor with melanoma. V usage is TRBV5-1 and J usage is TRBJ2-2; D uncertain. Sequencing was carried out using peripheral blood. CDR3 bases: TGCGCCAGCAGCGTGCCTGGGGTCAACACCGGGGAGCTGTTTTTT. Amino acid sequence: CASSVPGVNTGELFF. Looking up the rest from reference TRBV5-1 and TRBJ2-2 gives the full variable domain: KAGVTQTPRYLIKTRGQQVTLSCSPISGHRSVSWYQQTPGQGLQFLFEYFSETQRNKGNFPGRFSGRQFSNSRSEMNVSTLELGDSALYLCASSVPGVNTGELFFGEGSRLTVL.